Each of the 23 T cell receptor beta chains below was sequenced from the same sample in a study of CD8 T cells in ankylosing spondylitis (TCRdb year 2017). The method behind the library was 5' RACE. This sample was sequenced with an Illumina HiSeq 2500. TCRdb redid the processing of the public reads, applying fastp at Q25 and MiXCR, and retained in-frame beta chains. Identical CDR3 proteins give one entry, which carries the most common genes and DNA. The sample contains 220,000 or so distinct CDR3 sequences, under 12% of them found a single time. The top ten constitute about a fifth of the sample. Sequenced sample: blood, either unsorted or a sorted T cell fraction (not recorded which). The receptors shown here come from a male donor with ankylosing spondylitis or in good health (not recorded which).

This clonotype was seen ten or more times. V gene TRBV6-2 or TRBV6-3 combines with J gene TRBJ1-2; tentative D call: TRBD1 (6 bases). The CDR3 sequence is 15 residues long. Germline V gene data show CDR1 as MNHEY and CDR2 as SVGEGT. V lost 4 bases, J lost 0 bases, and 12 bases lay in between. CDR3 coding DNA: TGTGCCAGCAGTTCACCTACAGGGACTAACTATGGCTACACCTTC. It yields the protein CASSSPTGTNYGYTF.

Ten or more counts support this clonotype. This chain joins TRBV20-1 and TRBJ2-3, with D possibly TRBD1 on 6 matching bases. The CDR3 runs 15 residues. The germline V and J ends were trimmed by 6 bases and 6 bases, with 22 bases remaining between them. Germline values: CDR1 DFQATT, CDR2 SNEGSKA (reference sequence). CDR3 sequence: CSAPPGRTEKDTQYF. CDR3 in DNA: TGCAGTGCCCCTCCCGGGCGGACAGAGAAGGATACGCAGTATTTT.

This sequence joins TRBV5-6 and TRBJ2-3; 9 bases line up with TRBD1. This CDR3 region has 14 residues. From germline, CDR1 is SGHDT and CDR2 YYEEEE. J lost 6 bases, V lost 4 bases, and 6 bases had no gene match. The DNA for the CDR3 is TGTGCCAGCAGCGTGGGACAGGGTAGGGATACGCAGTATTTT. Amino acid sequence: CASSVGQGRDTQYF.

There are a few counts of this clonotype. The chain is built from TRBV5-1 and TRBJ2-3; TRBD2 agrees at 10 bases. V trimming: 1 base; J trimming: 3 bases; junction bases outside the gene matches: 5. This CDR3 has 16 amino acids. Germline V gene data show CDR1 as SGHRS and CDR2 as YFSETQ. CDR3: CASSLRLAGVTDTQYF. CDR3 in DNA: TGCGCCAGCAGCTTGCGGCTAGCGGGGGTAACAGATACGCAGTATTTT.

Ten or more counts support this clonotype. The chain joins TRBV3-1 to TRBJ1-1; D is unclear. CDR1 is LGHDT, CDR2 YNNKEL, per germline (reference sequence). V was shortened by 4 bases and J by 1 base, with 7 bases between the two germline ends. CDR3 length: 13 amino acids. CDR3 sequence: CASSRLGNTEAFF. For the CDR3, the DNA is TGTGCCAGCAGCCGACTAGGGAACACTGAAGCTTTCTTT.

This clonotype was recorded at least ten times. The V and J genes are TRBV5-1 and TRBJ2-7, with TRBD2 matching 8 bases. Trimming at V came to 4 bases and at J to 6 bases, leaving 9 bases not matched to a gene. Germline V CDR1 and CDR2: SGHRS, YFSETQ. This CDR3 has 14 amino acids. In DNA, the CDR3 is TGCGCCAGCAGCGCGGGACTAGGAAGTGGCGAGCAGTACTTC. Its translation: CASSAGLGSGEQYF.

The chain employs TRBV27 and TRBJ1-1; no firm D call. With 3 bases removed from V and 10 bases from J, the gap between germline ends came to 24 bases. From germline, CDR1 is MNHEY and CDR2 SMNVEV (reference sequence). This CDR3 spans 16 amino acids. Here the CDR3 DNA reads TGTGCCAGCAGTTTTTTTTTTTGTCGCTGGTGTCTGGGAGCTTTCTTT. This gives the protein CASSFFFCRWCLGAFF.

In its sample, this clonotype was seen many times. V and J are TRBV2 and TRBJ2-7; 11 bases map to TRBD2. The length of the CDR3 is 13 residues. CDR1 is SNHLY and CDR2 is FYNNEI in the germline V gene. V lost 8 bases to trimming and J lost 1 base; unmatched junction nucleotides: 1. CDR3: CASLAGGSYEQYF. The CDR3 DNA follows: TGTGCCAGCTTAGCGGGGGGGTCCTACGAGCAGTACTTC.

Regarding this clonotype: Possible read error: a much larger clone is one base away. The gene calls are TRBV7-9 and TRBJ1-1; no definite D call. V gave up 1 base and J gave up 3 bases, with 9 bases separating them. CDR1 and CDR2 from the germline V gene are SEHNR and FQNEAQ (reference sequence). The CDR3 consists of 14 residues. CDR3 sequence (DNA): TGTGCCAGCAGCTTAGTTCAGGTGGACACTGAAGCTTTCTTT. Encoded protein: CASSLVQVDTEAFF.

This clonotype was seen repeatedly, ten times or more. The rearrangement links TRBV5-5 to TRBJ2-1; tentatively, D is TRBD1 or TRBD2 (5 bases each). CDR1 and CDR2 (germline): SGHKS, YYEKEE (reference sequence). The length of the CDR3 is 16 residues. Between the trimmed V and J ends, which lost 0 bases and 4 bases, there was a span of 14 bases. The CDR3 sequence is CASSLASGTLYNEQFF. Written as DNA, the CDR3 is TGTGCCAGCAGCTTGGCCTCAGGGACGCTATACAATGAGCAGTTCTTC.

The V gene is TRBV18, the J gene TRBJ1-5; D is perhaps TRBD1 (6 bases). The CDR3 has 17 residues. V was pared by 0 bases and J by 0 bases, with 12 bases between. The germline V gene encodes CDR1 KGHSH and CDR2 LQKENI. Here the CDR3 reads CASSPPGAANSNQPQHF. As DNA, the CDR3 is TGTGCCAGCTCACCACCGGGGGCAGCGAATAGCAATCAGCCCCAGCATTTT. The variable domain in full, completed from reference TRBV18 and TRBJ1-5, reads NAGVMQNPRHLVRRRGQEARLRCSPMKGHSHVYWYRQLPEEGLKFMVYLQKENIIDESGMPKERFSAEFPKEGPSILRIQQVVRGDSAAYFCASSPPGAANSNQPQHFGDGTRLSIL.

As DNA, the CDR3 is TGTGCCAGCAGTCCCTGGGTGGGGACAGGGAAAGAGACCCAGTACTTC. This encodes CASSPWVGTGKETQYF. The J gene is TRBJ2-5, the V gene TRBV7-2; 9 positions agree with TRBD1. The CDR3 contains 16 residues. V was pared by 6 bases and J by 3 bases, with 11 bases of the junction left unmatched. Per the germline V gene, CDR1 is SGHTA and CDR2 is FQGNSA.

This clonotype was recorded at least ten times. The rearrangement uses TRBV3-1 and TRBJ1-1; weak D call: TRBD1 (6 bases). CDR3 size: 15 residues. V was cut by 1 base and J by 1 base, with 10 bases left in between. The germline V gene encodes CDR1 LGHDT and CDR2 YNNKEL (reference sequence). CDR3 sequence: CASSQGQVRNTEAFF. CDR3 DNA: TGTGCCAGCAGCCAAGGACAGGTGCGGAACACTGAAGCTTTCTTT.

This clonotype appeared many times. The J gene is TRBJ1-1, the V gene TRBV5-1; no firm D call. The CDR3 runs 14 residues. Per germline, CDR1 SGHRS and CDR2 YFSETQ. Trimming cost V 0 bases and J 1 base, with 7 bases left between them. CDR3 DNA: TGCGCCAGCAGCTTGGGCGTGGAGAACACTGAAGCTTTCTTT. It codes for CASSLGVENTEAFF.

This clonotype was seen ten or more times. V gene TRBV20-1 combines with J gene TRBJ2-7, with D possibly being TRBD1 (5 bases). The CDR3 spans 12 residues. V shed 4 bases and J shed 0 bases, with 7 bases lying between them. The germline gives CDR1 DFQATT, CDR2 SNEGSKA (reference sequence). As DNA, the CDR3 is TGCAGTGCTACGGACAACTCCTACGAGCAGTACTTC. It specifies CSATDNSYEQYF.

At least ten counts were recorded for this clonotype. The chain links TRBV20-1 to TRBJ2-1; 12 bases match TRBD2. Germline loops: CDR1 DFQATT, CDR2 SNEGSKA (reference sequence). This CDR3 is built from 18 residues. V dropped 6 bases and J dropped 0; count of bases not matched to a gene: 12. This CDR3 reads CSATRASGGGISYNEQFF. The DNA of the CDR3 is TGCAGTGCCACCCGGGCTAGCGGGGGGGGGATCTCCTACAATGAGCAGTTCTTC.

This chain connects TRBV18 to TRBJ1-5, with D unresolved. Germline CDR1 and CDR2: KGHSH and LQKENI. The CDR3 consists of 15 residues. The V and J ends lost 1 base and 5 bases respectively, with 12 bases between them. The CDR3 here is CASSPQNSPDQPQHF. In nucleotides, the CDR3 is TGTGCCAGCTCACCACAAAACAGCCCAGATCAGCCCCAGCATTTT.

This clonotype occurred many times. The rearrangement links TRBV5-1 to TRBJ2-5; 10 nucleotides align to TRBD2. CDR3 length: 14 amino acids. J was trimmed by 2 bases and V by 6 bases; bases with no gene match: 4. Germline lookup yields CDR1 SGHRS and CDR2 YFSETQ. As DNA, the CDR3 is TGCGCCAGCACTAGCGGGGGCCAACAAGAGACCCAGTACTTC. Its translation is CASTSGGQQETQYF.

This clonotype was recorded at least ten times. J is TRBJ2-1 and V is TRBV7-2, with D perhaps matching TRBD2 (6 bases). The CDR3 length is 17 residues. Germline loops: CDR1 SGHTA, CDR2 FQGNSA. Trimming pared 2 bases from V and 0 bases from J, leaving 14 bases between. The CDR3 is CASSLLLAESSYNEQFF. CDR3 in DNA: TGTGCCAGCAGCTTACTACTAGCAGAAAGCTCCTACAATGAGCAGTTCTTC. Complete variable domain (other parts from reference TRBV7-2 and TRBJ2-1): GAGVSQSPSNKVTEKGKDVELRCDPISGHTALYWYRQSLGQGLEFLIYFQGNSAPDKSGLPSDRFSAERTGGSVSTLTIQRTQQEDSAVYLCASSLLLAESSYNEQFFGPGTRLTVL.

Many counts were recorded for this clonotype. The chain couples TRBV27 to TRBJ2-1, with 9 bases identical to TRBD1. Losses at the gene ends were 6 bases for V and 5 bases for J; bases not matched to a gene: 8. Germline V lookup: CDR1 MNHEY, CDR2 SMNVEV (reference sequence). This CDR3 is built from 15 residues. CDR3 in DNA: TGTGCCAGCAGCTCGACAGGGGGTAAGGACAATGAGCAGTTCTTC. Residues: CASSSTGGKDNEQFF.

To note about this clonotype: A much larger clone lies a single base off, so this may be a read error. The rearrangement joins TRBV5-1 to TRBJ2-1; 8 nucleotides align to TRBD2. This CDR3 region has 16 residues. CDR1 is SGHRS, CDR2 YFSETQ, per germline. Losses at the gene ends were 6 bases for V and 7 bases for J; bases not matched to a gene: 15. In DNA form, the CDR3 reads TGCGCCAGCACTCCCCTCGGGGGGGGACTTTCAAATGAGCAGTTCTTC. Translated: CASTPLGGGLSNEQFF.

This sequence joins TRBV14 and TRBJ1-6, with D possibly being TRBD1 (5 bases). V dropped 8 bases and J dropped 18 bases, with 23 bases sitting between them. CDR1 is SGHDN and CDR2 is FVKESK in the germline V gene. This CDR3 is 13 amino acids long. This CDR3 is CASRLSTDRLPHF. The CDR3 DNA follows: TGTGCCAGCCGCCTAAGTACCGACAGACTACCCCACTTT.

CDR3: CASSDGLALGYNEQFF. CDR3 bases: TGCGCCAGCAGTGACGGGTTAGCTTTGGGTTACAATGAGCAGTTCTTC. The gene calls are TRBV10-2 and TRBJ2-1; D gene uncertain. CDR1 WSHSY and CDR2 SAAADI come from the germline V gene. There are 16 residues in the CDR3. V gave up 3 bases and J gave up 4 bases, with 16 bases separating them.